This entry lists 11 T cell receptor beta chains sequenced from one sample in a study of T cell responses to AZD1222 COVID-19 vaccine. Some clones are missing from TCRdb's copy, which holds only in-frame ones; the method was immunoSEQ multiplex PCR. The sample includes over 100,000 clones, about four fifths of them seen just once. Sequenced material: peripheral blood, taken on day 0 of AZD1222 vaccination. Receptors originate from an adult in good health.

The V and J genes are TRBV7-2 and TRBJ2-2, with 10 bases matching TRBD2. Germline V CDR1 and CDR2: SGHTA, FQGNSA. This CDR3 comprises 15 residues. The junction had 6 bases not matched to a gene; V was cut back by 5 bases and J by 6 bases. The chain's CDR3 is CASSPSAGGSGELFF. CDR3 nucleotide sequence: TGTGCCAGCAGCCCCTCAGCGGGGGGGTCCGGGGAGCTGTTTTTT.

The genes are TRBV19 and TRBJ1-1, with a tentative D call TRBD1 (6 bases). V was clipped by 6 bases and J by 6 bases, with 17 bases between them. This CDR3 region has 14 residues. Germline-derived CDR1 and CDR2 are LNHDA and SQIVND (reference sequence). Here the CDR3 DNA reads TGTGCCAGTAGCTACAGGGACCTAAGCGCTGAAGCTTTCTTT. The encoded protein is CASSYRDLSAEAFF.

The chain uses TRBV6-5 and TRBJ1-1; weak D call: TRBD1 (5 bases). Looked up from germline, CDR1 is MNHEY and CDR2 is SVGAGI. V was trimmed by 6 bases and J by 7 bases, leaving 18 bases between them. The CDR3 spans 14 residues. CDR3 DNA: TGTGCCAGCAGCCGGTACGGGACCTCTGGTGAAGCTTTCTTT. This encodes CASSRYGTSGEAFF.

Written as DNA, the CDR3 is TGTGCCAGCAGTTTATTAGGCACCACCGCTATAAACACTGAAGCTTTCTTT. Protein: CASSLLGTTAINTEAFF. The chain employs TRBV28 and TRBJ1-1, with D hard to call. The germline V gene encodes CDR1 MDHEN and CDR2 SYDVKM. The V end lost 1 base, the J end lost 2 bases, and 17 bases lay between the germline ends. CDR3 size: 17 residues.

The genes are TRBV3-1 (or the pseudogene TRBV3-2) and TRBJ2-3; the match to TRBD2 covers 7 bases. Germline loops: CDR1 LGHDT, CDR2 YNNKEL (reference sequence). V lost 8 bases to trimming and J lost 4 bases; unmatched junction nucleotides: 15. This CDR3 has 16 residues. CDR3 sequence reads: CASSRTTAGTPDTQYF. DNA of the CDR3: TGTGCCAGCTCTCGGACGACAGCGGGAACTCCAGATACGCAGTATTTT.

This sequence joins TRBV11-3 and TRBJ2-7, with no clear D. Deletions cut 0 bases from V and 0 bases from J, with 9 bases between. The CDR3 covers 15 residues. Germline CDR1 and CDR2: SGHNT and YENEEA. CDR3 in amino acids: CASSLDLSDSYEQYF. The CDR3 nucleotides read TGTGCCAGCAGCTTAGATTTGTCAGACTCCTACGAGCAGTACTTC.

The rearrangement joins TRBV7-9 to TRBJ2-2; D remains ambiguous. Trimming took 2 bases from V and 0 from J, leaving 7 bases between them. The CDR3 runs to 15 residues. The germline V gene has CDR1 SEHNR and CDR2 FQNEAQ (reference sequence). The CDR3 DNA reads TGTGCCAGCAGCTTATGGACGGCGAACACCGGGGAGCTGTTTTTT. Protein: CASSLWTANTGELFF.

This clone appeared a single time. The J gene is TRBJ2-1, the V gene TRBV20-1; D is unresolved. With 0 bases removed from V and 6 bases from J, the gap between germline ends came to 3 bases. The CDR3 is 11 amino acids. Germline loops: CDR1 DFQATT, CDR2 SNEGSKA (reference sequence). CDR3 sequence: CSARDRNEQFF. The DNA of the CDR3 is TGCAGTGCTAGAGATCGCAATGAGCAGTTCTTC.

V and J are TRBV7-8 and TRBJ1-1; D call uncertain. Germline CDR1 SGHVS, CDR2 FQNEAQ. The CDR3 consists of 14 residues. CDR3: CVGGQSELNTEAFF. CDR3 DNA sequence: TGTGTAGGAGGGCAAAGTGAGTTGAACACTGAAGCTTTCTTT.

The chain links TRBV2 to TRBJ1-2, with D possibly matching TRBD1 (5 bases). There are 16 residues in the CDR3. Germline V CDR1 and CDR2: SNHLY, FYNNEI. Deletions cut 4 bases from V and 8 bases from J, with 23 bases between. The CDR3 protein is CASSVQVGTLRRGYTF. The CDR3 DNA reads TGTGCCAGCAGTGTTCAGGTCGGGACCCTGAGGAGGGGCTACACCTTC.

The chain uses TRBV28 and TRBJ1-5, with D unresolved. V dropped 5 bases and J dropped 6 bases, with 14 bases sitting between them. Germline CDR1 MDHEN, CDR2 SYDVKM. CDR3 length equals 14 residues. CDR3 sequence reads: CASSRGGLSQPQHF. CDR3 coding DNA: TGTGCCAGCAGTCGGGGTGGGTTGAGTCAGCCCCAGCATTTT.